Presented here are 21 T cell receptor beta chains from one specimen sequenced in a study of T-cell memory formation after mild COVID-19 (dated by TCRdb to about 2021). Libraries were made using 5' RACE. The data were produced on an Illumina NovaSeq 6000. Starting from the raw public reads, TCRdb applied fastp trimming at Q25, assembled clones with MiXCR and retained in-frame beta chains. Each CDR3 protein gets just one entry, which takes the most common genes and DNA from the rows behind it. Here the sample has over 120,000 distinct CDR3 sequences; less than 25% occur a single time. Together, the top ten hold around a quarter of the sample. Material: PBMCs or a T cell subset sorted from them (not recorded which). Source of these receptors: an adult woman who had mild COVID-19 (a few samples of this study predate the infection). The sample titles of this study are shuffled in the database, so cell type and time point are left out; the donor was told from shared clones.

The chain is built from TRBV5-6 and TRBJ1-2, with TRBD1 identical over 7 bases. Trimming took 3 bases from V and 4 from J; bases not matched to a gene: 12. From germline, CDR1 is SGHDT and CDR2 YYEEEE. The CDR3 is 16 residues long. Here the CDR3 DNA reads TGTGCCAGCAGCTCTGCCCTGACAGGGCTCGGCTATGGCTACACCTTC. Amino acid sequence: CASSSALTGLGYGYTF.

This clonotype showed up just once. The J gene is TRBJ2-7, the V gene TRBV6-4; 7 nucleotides match TRBD1. This CDR3 contains 16 residues. V was pared by 0 bases and J by 2 bases, with 7 bases of the junction left unmatched. In germline, CDR1 is MRHNA, CDR2 SNTAGT. The CDR3 is CASSDSPGQITYEQYF. CDR3 coding DNA: TGTGCCAGCAGTGACTCGCCGGGACAGATCACCTACGAGCAGTACTTC.

This clonotype showed up just once. The chain links TRBV4-1 to TRBJ2-1, with D possibly TRBD1 on 5 matching bases. Germline CDR1 MGHRA, CDR2 YSYEKL. The CDR3 is 15 residues long. V was cut by 4 bases and J by 5 bases, with 15 bases left in between. The CDR3 nucleotides are TGCGCCAGCAGCCCCTTGGGGCTAGGGAACAATGAGCAGTTCTTC. This gives the protein CASSPLGLGNNEQFF.

This clonotype was recorded a few times. The chain couples TRBV24-1 to TRBJ1-1, with 9 nucleotides matching TRBD1. The CDR3 covers 14 residues. Germline V gene sequence: CDR1 KGHDR, CDR2 SFDVKD. J was trimmed by 11 bases and V by 3 bases; bases with no gene match: 9. CDR3 nucleotide sequence: TGTGCCACCAGTGATCCGGGACAGGGCGGATGGGCTTTCTTT. Amino acids: CATSDPGQGGWAFF.

This clonotype was detected a few times. The chain links TRBV30 to TRBJ2-7; tentatively, D is TRBD1 (5 bases). The V gene's germline CDR1 is GTSNPN and CDR2 SVGIG (reference sequence). CDR3 length equals 14 residues. V gave up 5 bases and J gave up 0 bases, with 14 bases separating them. CDR3 loop: CAWHSGQSSYEQYF. The CDR3 DNA sequence: TGTGCCTGGCACTCAGGGCAGTCCTCCTACGAGCAGTACTTC.

The table lists this clonotype with a few counts. J is TRBJ2-7 and V is TRBV7-6; D may be TRBD1 (6 bases). The CDR3 sequence is 14 residues long. The V gene's germline CDR1 is SGHVS and CDR2 FNYEAQ. V was clipped by 0 bases and J by 3 bases, with 9 bases between them. DNA of the CDR3: TGTGCCAGCAGCTTAGCACAGGGTCTCTACGAGCAGTACTTC. Translated, it gives CASSLAQGLYEQYF.

The J gene is TRBJ2-1, the V gene TRBV7-2, with 9 bases aligning to TRBD1. The germline V gene has CDR1 SGHTA and CDR2 FQGNSA. The CDR3 has 14 residues. V trimming: 2 bases; J trimming: 8 bases; junction bases outside the gene matches: 4. The CDR3 reads CASSLLGTGYEQFF. In nucleotides, the CDR3 is TGTGCCAGCAGCTTACTCGGGACAGGGTATGAGCAGTTCTTC.

This rearrangement joins TRBV27 to TRBJ1-3; no firm D call. Germline values: CDR1 MNHEY, CDR2 SMNVEV (reference sequence). The V end lost 2 bases, the J end lost 4 bases, and 15 bases lay between the germline ends. The CDR3 is 16 amino acids. CDR3 sequence: CASSLSGSEFGNTIYF. DNA of the CDR3: TGTGCCAGCAGTTTAAGCGGCAGTGAGTTCGGAAACACCATATATTTT.

The V call is TRBV20-1, the J call TRBJ2-7; D could derive from TRBD1 or TRBD2 (6 bases each). V shed 4 bases and J shed 1 base, with 14 bases lying between them. The CDR3 covers 14 residues. CDR1 DFQATT and CDR2 SNEGSKA come from the germline V gene (reference sequence). The CDR3 DNA reads as TGCAGTGCTACAGGGGAGGTGTTGTCCTACGAGCAGTACTTC. As protein: CSATGEVLSYEQYF.

In this sample, this clonotype turned up a few times. The chain combines TRBV7-8 with TRBJ1-5; maybe TRBD1 (5 bases). The CDR3 has 15 amino acids. From germline, CDR1 is SGHVS and CDR2 FQNEAQ. V shed 3 bases and J shed 7 bases, with 16 bases lying between them. The CDR3 bases are TGTGCCAGCAGCTTGCGGGGTTGGGGGGAGCAGCCCCAGCATTTT. Translated, it gives CASSLRGWGEQPQHF.

This clonotype has a handful of counts. The genes are TRBV27 and TRBJ1-1; no definite D call. Germline lookup yields CDR1 MNHEY and CDR2 SMNVEV (reference sequence). The CDR3 is 13 residues long. Trimming removed 2 bases from V and 5 bases from J, with 9 bases in between. The CDR3 sequence: CASSLGPLTEAFF. CDR3 bases: TGTGCCAGCAGTTTAGGCCCACTAACTGAAGCTTTCTTT.

Only a few counts were recorded for this clonotype. The chain links TRBV15 to TRBJ2-1; D gene uncertain. Germline CDR1 and CDR2: LNHNV and YYDKDF (reference sequence). Trimming stripped 0 bases from V and 4 bases from J, with 7 bases between. The CDR3 is 14 residues long. The CDR3 sequence is CATSRDYRYNEQFF. CDR3 bases: TGTGCCACCAGCAGAGATTACAGATACAATGAGCAGTTCTTC.

The V and J genes are TRBV11-3 and TRBJ2-1, with TRBD2 identical over 10 bases. The V gene's germline CDR1 is SGHNT and CDR2 YENEEA. Trimming took 5 bases from V and 8 from J; bases not matched to a gene: 12. The CDR3 loop spans 16 amino acids. CDR3 DNA: TGTGCCAGCAGCGGTCGCCTAGCGGGAGCATTCGATGAGCAGTTCTTC. Residues: CASSGRLAGAFDEQFF.

A few counts support this clonotype. The chain couples TRBV7-8 to TRBJ1-4, with D possibly matching TRBD1 (5 bases). CDR3 length: 14 residues. Germline V gene sequence: CDR1 SGHVS, CDR2 FQNEAQ. V was pared by 2 bases and J by 8 bases, with 12 bases between. CDR3 amino acids: CASSLFVGAEKLFF. The CDR3, as DNA: TGTGCCAGCAGCTTATTTGTCGGGGCCGAAAAACTGTTTTTT.

This clonotype was picked up one time. CDR3 DNA sequence: TGTGCCAGCAGTGAAGTTACCTATTACGAGCAGTACTTC. This translates into CASSEVTYYEQYF. The rearrangement links TRBV6-4 to TRBJ2-7, with D uncertain. Germline V gives CDR1 MRHNA, CDR2 SNTAGT. This CDR3 is 13 amino acids long. Between the trimmed V and J ends, which lost 3 bases and 4 bases, there was a span of 10 bases.

This clonotype turned up a few times. The V gene is TRBV7-9, the J gene TRBJ2-7; TRBD1 aligns across 9 bases. This CDR3 is built from 15 residues. CDR1 is SEHNR and CDR2 is FQNEAQ in the germline V gene (reference sequence). V dropped 4 bases and J dropped 0; count of bases not matched to a gene: 4. The CDR3: CASSWGQGSSYEQYF. DNA of the CDR3: TGTGCCAGCAGCTGGGGACAGGGCTCCTCCTACGAGCAGTACTTC.

The rearrangement uses TRBV7-6 and TRBJ2-2, with 9 bases matching TRBD2. Trimming removed 6 bases from V and 6 bases from J; junction bases left unmatched: 14. This CDR3 region has 17 residues. Per the germline V gene, CDR1 is SGHVS and CDR2 is FNYEAQ. CDR3 nucleotide sequence: TGTGCCAGCAGTTCAGGGGATGGCGGGAGGGCCGCCGGGGAGCTGTTTTTT. Translation: CASSSGDGGRAAGELFF. Complete variable domain (other parts from reference TRBV7-6 and TRBJ2-2): GAGVSQSPRYKVTKRGQDVALRCDPISGHVSLYWYRQALGQGPEFLTYFNYEAQQDKSGLPNDRFSAERPEGSISTLTIQRTEQRDSAMYRCASSSGDGGRAAGELFFGEGSRLTVL.

V usage is TRBV4-2 and J usage is TRBJ2-7, with 8 bases identical to TRBD2. This CDR3 has 16 residues. The ends lost 1 base at V and 2 bases at J; junction bases unmatched: 7. CDR1 and CDR2 (germline): LGHNA, YNFKEQ. This CDR3 is CASSQGRGGTTYEQYF. As DNA, the CDR3 is TGTGCCAGCAGCCAAGGACGGGGGGGGACCACCTACGAGCAGTACTTC.

This clonotype was counted between two and nine times. The chain recombines TRBV24-1 with TRBJ2-1, with D perhaps TRBD1 or TRBD2 (5 bases each). CDR3 length: 15 amino acids. Germline V gene sequence: CDR1 KGHDR, CDR2 SFDVKD. The V gene lost 5 bases and the J gene lost 2 bases, with 12 bases spanning the gap. The CDR3 coding sequence is TGTGCCACCAGTGGTAGGGGAGAAACCTACAATGAGCAGTTCTTC. This encodes CATSGRGETYNEQFF.

The rearrangement uses TRBV9 and TRBJ2-1; TRBD2 matches 9 bases. J lost 8 bases, V lost 2 bases, and 8 bases had no gene match. The germline CDR1 and CDR2 sequences are SGDLS and YYNGEE. CDR3 length: 15 residues. This CDR3 is CASSVTPSGIDEQFF. The CDR3 DNA reads TGTGCCAGCAGCGTCACCCCTAGCGGGATCGATGAGCAGTTCTTC. Using reference TRBV9 and TRBJ2-1 for the parts outside the CDR3, the full variable domain is DSGVTQTPKHLITATGQRVTLRCSPRSGDLSVYWYQQSLDQGLQFLIQYYNGEERAKGNILERFSAQQFPDLHSELNLSSLELGDSALYFCASSVTPSGIDEQFFGPGTRLTVL.

This clonotype was detected a few times. The V and J genes are TRBV15 and TRBJ2-1, with TRBD2 as a possible D gene (6 bases). CDR1 is LNHNV and CDR2 is YYDKDF in the germline V gene (reference sequence). Trimming left V 0 bases short and J 7 bases short, with 13 bases between. The length of the CDR3 is 15 residues. CDR3 coding DNA: TGTGCCACCAGCAGAGATCGCGGGATCAGTAATGAGCAGTTCTTC. It yields the protein CATSRDRGISNEQFF.